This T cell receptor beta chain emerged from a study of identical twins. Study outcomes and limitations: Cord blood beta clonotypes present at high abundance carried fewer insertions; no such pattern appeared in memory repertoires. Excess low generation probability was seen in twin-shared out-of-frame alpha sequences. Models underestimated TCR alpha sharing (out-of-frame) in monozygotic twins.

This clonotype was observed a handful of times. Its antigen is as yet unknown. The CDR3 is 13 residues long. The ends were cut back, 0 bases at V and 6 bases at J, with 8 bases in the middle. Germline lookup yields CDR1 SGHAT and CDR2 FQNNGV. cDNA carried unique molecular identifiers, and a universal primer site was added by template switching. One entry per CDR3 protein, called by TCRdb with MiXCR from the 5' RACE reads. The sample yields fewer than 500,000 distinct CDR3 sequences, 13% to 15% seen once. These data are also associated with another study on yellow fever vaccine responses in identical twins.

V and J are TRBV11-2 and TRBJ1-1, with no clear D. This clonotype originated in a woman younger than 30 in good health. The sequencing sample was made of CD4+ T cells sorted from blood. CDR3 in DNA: TGTGCCAGCAGCTTAGAGGCAGGCGCTGAAGCTTTCTTT. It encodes CASSLEAGAEAFF. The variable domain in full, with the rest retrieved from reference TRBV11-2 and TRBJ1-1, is EAGVAQSPRYKIIEKRQSVAFWCNPISGHATLYWYQQILGQGPKLLIQFQNNGVVDDSQLPKDRFSAERLKGVDSTLKIQPAKLEDSAVYLCASSLEAGAEAFFGQGTRLTVV.